Sequencing of this T cell receptor beta chain was carried out in a study of T-cell reconstitution after alpha-beta-depleted transplantation in children. There are 14 residues in the CDR3. CDR1 is MNHNS, CDR2 SASEGT, per germline. V was pared by 6 bases and J by 3 bases, with 15 bases between. Unique molecular identifiers were used to barcode this TCRbeta library. One entry per CDR3 protein, called by TCRdb with MiXCR from the PCR reads. This table has more than 90,000 distinct CDR3 sequences, over 9% appearing once. Turning to this clonotype: The antigen is not known.

The study, taken as a whole, reports: Several hundred expanded graft clones reportedly gave rise to the alpha-beta T cells present about two months after transplant. Several patients had high TCRbeta diversity at day 60; it came from surviving recipient T cells and thymic progenitors.

The specimen was PBMCs, collected before TCRalphabeta/CD19-depleted stem cell transplant. This receptor was obtained from a boy aged 2 to 9 with acute lymphoblastic leukemia, due to receive a stem cell transplant. V and J are TRBV6-1 and TRBJ2-7; D is possibly TRBD2 (7 bases). CDR3 coding DNA: TGTGCCAGCAGCCGCAAGGGGGGGCTCTACGAGCAGTACTTC. Amino acids: CASSRKGGLYEQYF.